This entry lists 23 T cell receptor beta chains sequenced from one sample in a study of cytomegalovirus exposure and HLA in healthy donors. The table came from immunoSEQ multiplex PCR; TCRdb's copy has only in-frame clones and leaves some out. Of under 200,000 clones detected, approximately 86% appear once; the ten largest clones hold 2% to 2.5%. Input material: PBMCs. These receptors were collected from a young woman in good health and CMV-seronegative.

The chain joins TRBV7-9 to TRBJ1-2; no definite D call. Trimming removed 1 base from V and 6 bases from J, with 12 bases in between. The germline V gene encodes CDR1 SEHNR and CDR2 FQNEAQ (reference sequence). The CDR3 has 14 residues. In nucleotides, the CDR3 is TGTGCCAGCAGCTTAGAAACGGAGTTCAATGGCTACACCTTC. Amino acid sequence: CASSLETEFNGYTF.

This clone was detected only a few times. The chain recombines TRBV27 with TRBJ2-6, with 8 bases aligning to TRBD1. With V trimmed by 6 bases and J by 3 bases, 13 bases remained unmatched. Germline lookup yields CDR1 MNHEY and CDR2 SMNVEV (reference sequence). The length of the CDR3 is 18 residues. Here the CDR3 reads CASRARGSGGGGANVLTF. CDR3 sequence (DNA): TGTGCCAGCAGAGCCCGAGGGTCAGGGGGCGGTGGGGCCAACGTCCTGACTTTC. Complete variable domain (other parts from reference TRBV27 and TRBJ2-6): EAQVTQNPRYLITVTGKKLTVTCSQNMNHEYMSWYRQDPGLGLRQIYYSMNVEVTDKGDVPEGYKVSRKEKRNFPLILESPSPNQTSLYFCASRARGSGGGGANVLTFGAGSRLTVL.

This clone has just a few counts. This chain links TRBV14 with TRBJ2-7; no definite D call. Per the germline V gene, CDR1 is SGHDN and CDR2 is FVKESK. Trimming took 1 base from V and 1 from J, leaving 5 bases between them. The CDR3 has 13 residues. The CDR3 sequence is CASSQVQSYEQYF. CDR3 sequence (DNA): TGTGCCAGCAGCCAAGTACAGTCCTACGAGCAGTACTTC.

This clone was found once. Other DNA sequences in the sample encode the same CDR3. The chain employs TRBV4-3 and TRBJ2-2; TRBD1 aligns across 7 bases. CDR1 is LGHNA and CDR2 is YSLEER in the germline V gene. This CDR3 spans 14 amino acids. With V trimmed by 1 base and J by 4 bases, 0 bases remained unmatched. The CDR3 loop is CASSQGQGTGELFF. The DNA for the CDR3 is TGCGCCAGCAGCCAAGGACAGGGCACCGGGGAGCTGTTTTTT.

The CDR3 is CASSRLRGYGETQYF. DNA of the CDR3: TGTGCCAGCAGTCGCCTCCGGGGGTACGGAGAGACCCAGTACTTC. The chain is built from TRBV25-1 and TRBJ2-5, with D perhaps matching TRBD2 (6 bases). Germline V gene lookup returns CDR1 MGHDK and CDR2 SYGVNS. The V and J ends lost 5 bases and 4 bases respectively, with 17 bases between them. The CDR3 covers 15 residues.

The gene calls are TRBV11-2 and TRBJ2-6; 7 nucleotides match TRBD1. The V segment lost 4 bases and the J segment 5 bases; nucleotides outside the gene matches: 5. Germline V gives CDR1 SGHAT, CDR2 FQNNGV. The CDR3 is 15 amino acids. CDR3 loop: CASSSEGARANVLTF. CDR3 bases: TGTGCCAGCAGCTCCGAGGGGGCACGGGCCAACGTCCTGACTTTC.

V and J are TRBV7-2 and TRBJ2-5; a weak D match, TRBD1 (5 bases). Per germline, CDR1 SGHTA and CDR2 FQGNSA. This CDR3 spans 13 amino acids. Trimming took off 5 bases at V and 4 bases at J, with 11 bases between the two ends. For the CDR3, the DNA is TGTGCCAGCAGCAGCAGGGTTGGAGAGACCCAGTACTTC. It specifies CASSSRVGETQYF. Together with reference TRBV7-2 and TRBJ2-5, the CDR3 gives the full variable domain: GAGVSQSPSNKVTEKGKDVELRCDPISGHTALYWYRQSLGQGLEFLIYFQGNSAPDKSGLPSDRFSAERTGGSVSTLTIQRTQQEDSAVYLCASSSRVGETQYFGPGTRLLVL.

This chain joins TRBV27 and TRBJ2-5, with D perhaps TRBD2 (6 bases). The CDR3 runs to 14 residues. Germline lookup yields CDR1 MNHEY and CDR2 SMNVEV (reference sequence). The V gene lost 6 bases and the J gene lost 2 bases, with 13 bases spanning the gap. The CDR3 protein is CASSQLGRQETQYF. The CDR3 DNA reads TGTGCCAGCAGCCAGCTGGGGAGGCAAGAGACCCAGTACTTC.

The chain joins TRBV11-2 to TRBJ2-7; 7 bases match TRBD2. With 4 bases clipped from V and 6 bases from J, the junction kept 9 bases outside the gene matches. Germline CDR1 SGHAT, CDR2 FQNNGV. This CDR3 has 14 residues. The CDR3 DNA sequence: TGTGCCAGCAGCTGGAGCGGGGTTATAGGCGAGCAGTACTTC. Protein: CASSWSGVIGEQYF.

The CDR3 spells CASSPATGRNEKLFF. CDR3 bases: TGTGCCAGCAGCCCTGCGACAGGGCGTAATGAAAAACTGTTTTTT. This chain joins TRBV14 and TRBJ1-4; 7 bases map to TRBD1. Germline-derived CDR1 and CDR2 are SGHDN and FVKESK. V was clipped by 4 bases and J by 4 bases; unmatched bases: 6. This CDR3 contains 15 residues.

The chain carries TRBV7-2 and TRBJ2-7; 8 bases match TRBD2. CDR3 size: 16 residues. Germline CDR1 reads SGHTA; CDR2 reads FQGNSA. Germline trimming cut 4 bases from V and 3 bases from J; bases unmatched to any gene: 11. The CDR3 spells CASSSLGVAGFYEQYF. CDR3 DNA sequence: TGTGCCAGCAGCTCCCTCGGGGTAGCGGGATTCTACGAGCAGTACTTC.

This chain links TRBV18 with TRBJ2-5, with a weak D call TRBD1 (7 bases). Trimming pared 6 bases from V and 2 bases from J, leaving 10 bases between. Germline V gene lookup returns CDR1 KGHSH and CDR2 LQKENI. The CDR3 is 13 amino acids. CDR3 amino acids: CASSTGRQETQYF. Written as DNA, the CDR3 is TGTGCCAGCTCGACAGGGAGGCAAGAGACCCAGTACTTC.

The V call is TRBV2, the J call TRBJ1-1, with a weak D call TRBD1 (6 bases). There are 15 residues in the CDR3. Germline V gives CDR1 SNHLY, CDR2 FYNNEI. Deletions cut 6 bases from V and 1 base from J, with 15 bases between. CDR3 bases: TGTGCCAGCAGCGCTTTCACAGGGTCGAACACTGAAGCTTTCTTT. Translated: CASSAFTGSNTEAFF.

The V gene is TRBV7-2, the J gene TRBJ2-7, with D tentatively TRBD2 (6 bases). Germline CDR1 is SGHTA and CDR2 is FQGNSA. The CDR3 is 16 residues long. V was shortened by 3 bases and J by 2 bases, with 17 bases between the two germline ends. The CDR3 region is CASSLVGGRNTYEQYF. The CDR3 coding sequence is TGTGCCAGCAGCTTGGTGGGGGGACGTAATACCTACGAGCAGTACTTC.

V and J are TRBV6-5 and TRBJ1-1; D is uncertain. The CDR3 contains 13 residues. Trimming pared 7 bases from V and 0 bases from J, leaving 9 bases between. Germline V lookup: CDR1 MNHEY, CDR2 SVGAGI. The CDR3 loop reads CASKVNMNTEAFF. The CDR3 bases are TGTGCCAGCAAAGTAAACATGAACACTGAAGCTTTCTTT.

The V and J genes are TRBV15 and TRBJ2-2, with D maybe TRBD2 (6 bases). From germline, CDR1 is LNHNV and CDR2 YYDKDF (reference sequence). This CDR3 is 14 amino acids long. V dropped 6 bases and J dropped 2 bases, with 10 bases sitting between them. The DNA of the CDR3 is TGTGCCACCAGGGAGGGAGATAACACCGGGGAGCTGTTTTTT. It is translated as CATREGDNTGELFF.

In its sample, this clone was seen many times. The chain is built from TRBV14 and TRBJ2-7; TRBD1 aligns across 9 bases. From germline, CDR1 is SGHDN and CDR2 FVKESK. The CDR3 is 15 amino acids. J gave up 7 bases and V 4 bases, and 11 bases lay outside the gene matches. CDR3 nucleotide sequence: TGTGCCAGCAGCCTCCGGGACAGGGCCTTTGGGGAGCAGTACTTC. It yields the protein CASSLRDRAFGEQYF.

V is TRBV7-9 and J is TRBJ1-2, with D tentatively TRBD1 (6 bases). The CDR3 totals 12 residues. Deletions cut 1 base from V and 14 bases from J, with 14 bases between. CDR1 and CDR2 (germline): SEHNR, FQNEAQ (reference sequence). The CDR3 reads CASSLERGAGTF. The CDR3, as DNA: TGTGCCAGCAGCTTAGAGCGGGGGGCGGGGACCTTC.

The genes are TRBV5-6 and TRBJ2-2; perhaps TRBD2 as D (6 bases). CDR3 length equals 19 residues. The germline V and J ends were trimmed by 4 bases and 0 bases, with 22 bases remaining between them. Per germline, CDR1 SGHDT and CDR2 YYEEEE. The CDR3 loop reads CASSLGGRTLGANTGELFF. The CDR3 DNA reads TGTGCCAGCAGCCTCGGGGGACGGACGCTTGGTGCGAACACCGGGGAGCTGTTTTTT.

The genes are TRBV14 and TRBJ2-7, with a possible D match to TRBD2 (5 bases). Germline lookup yields CDR1 SGHDN and CDR2 FVKESK. The CDR3 sequence is 13 residues long. The germline V and J ends were trimmed by 4 bases and 6 bases, with 13 bases remaining between them. CDR3 amino acids: CASSPLRGSEQYF. The CDR3 region has the DNA TGTGCCAGCAGCCCGCTCCGGGGTTCCGAGCAGTACTTC.

V is TRBV11-2 and J is TRBJ1-4, with D maybe TRBD1 (5 bases). CDR1 and CDR2 (germline): SGHAT, FQNNGV. The CDR3 sequence is 14 residues long. V was trimmed by 1 base and J by 7 bases, leaving 10 bases between them. CDR3 protein: CASSLGGVSEKLFF. CDR3 nucleotide sequence: TGTGCCAGCAGCTTAGGGGGGGTTAGTGAAAAACTGTTTTTT.

This clone was recorded once. The rearrangement links TRBV13 to TRBJ1-3; unclear D gene. Trimming took off 5 bases at V and 2 bases at J, with 13 bases between the two ends. Per the germline V gene, CDR1 is PRHDT and CDR2 is FYEKMQ (reference sequence). There are 15 residues in the CDR3. CDR3 DNA sequence: TGTGCCAGCAGCGACCTTGGAGGGACTGGAAACACCATATATTTT. This codes for CASSDLGGTGNTIYF.

The gene calls are TRBV19 and TRBJ2-7; 13 nucleotides align to TRBD2. Germline CDR1 is LNHDA and CDR2 is SQIVND (reference sequence). Trimming cost V 4 bases and J 6 bases; bases outside gene matches: 15. The CDR3 sequence is 18 residues long. CDR3: CASSTRTSGSRQGSEQYF. The CDR3 DNA is TGTGCCAGTAGTACGAGGACTAGCGGGAGTCGGCAAGGTAGCGAGCAGTACTTC.